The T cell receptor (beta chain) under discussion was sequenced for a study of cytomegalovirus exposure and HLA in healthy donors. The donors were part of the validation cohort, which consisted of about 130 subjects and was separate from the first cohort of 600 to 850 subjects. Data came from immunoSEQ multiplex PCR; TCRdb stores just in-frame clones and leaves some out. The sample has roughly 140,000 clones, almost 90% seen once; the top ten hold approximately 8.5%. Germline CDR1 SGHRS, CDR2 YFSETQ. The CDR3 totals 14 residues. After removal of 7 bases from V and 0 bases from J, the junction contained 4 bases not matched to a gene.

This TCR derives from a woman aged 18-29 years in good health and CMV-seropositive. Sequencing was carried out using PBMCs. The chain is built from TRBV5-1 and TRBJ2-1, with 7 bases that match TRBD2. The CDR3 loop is CASGGGSSYNEQFF. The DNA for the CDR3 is TGCGCCAGCGGCGGCGGGAGCTCCTACAATGAGCAGTTCTTC. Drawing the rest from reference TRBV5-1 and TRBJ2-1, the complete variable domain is KAGVTQTPRYLIKTRGQQVTLSCSPISGHRSVSWYQQTPGQGLQFLFEYFSETQRNKGNFPGRFSGRQFSNSRSEMNVSTLELGDSALYLCASGGGSSYNEQFFGPGTRLTVL.